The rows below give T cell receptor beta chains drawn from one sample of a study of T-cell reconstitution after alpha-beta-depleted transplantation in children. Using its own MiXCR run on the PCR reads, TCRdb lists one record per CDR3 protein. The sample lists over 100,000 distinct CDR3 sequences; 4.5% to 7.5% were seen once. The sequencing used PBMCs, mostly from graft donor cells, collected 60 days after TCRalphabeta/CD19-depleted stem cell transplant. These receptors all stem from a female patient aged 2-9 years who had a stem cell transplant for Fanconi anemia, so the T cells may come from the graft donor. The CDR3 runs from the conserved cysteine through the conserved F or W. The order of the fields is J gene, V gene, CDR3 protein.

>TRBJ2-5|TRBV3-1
CASSQDRASSRTQYF
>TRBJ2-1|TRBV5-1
CASSFVGTGGNEQFF
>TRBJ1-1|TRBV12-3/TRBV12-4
CASSFPGQLFSEAFF
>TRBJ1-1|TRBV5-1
CASTRGTGRNTEAFF
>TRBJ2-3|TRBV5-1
CASSRLLAGGITDTQYF
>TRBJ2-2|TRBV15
CATSRFYGGNGELFF
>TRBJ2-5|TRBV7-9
CASSRRLAGSQETQYF
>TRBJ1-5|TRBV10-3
CAISEGGISNQPQHF
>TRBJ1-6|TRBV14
CASSKSLTYSPLHF
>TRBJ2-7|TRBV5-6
CASSFTGTGIYEQYF
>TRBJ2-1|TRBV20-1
CSCRSGTYNEQFF
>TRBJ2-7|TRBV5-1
CASSGSTTRLSYEQYF
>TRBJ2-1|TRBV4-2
CATTNQRGEQFF
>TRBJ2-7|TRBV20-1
CSARDPSRGRREQYF
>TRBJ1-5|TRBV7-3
CASPNQPQHF
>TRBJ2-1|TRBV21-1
CASIPGLGAYNEQFF
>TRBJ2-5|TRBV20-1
CSAWGTQYF
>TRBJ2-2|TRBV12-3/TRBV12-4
CASSFTVTGELFF
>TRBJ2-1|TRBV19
CASSIRGGVQFF
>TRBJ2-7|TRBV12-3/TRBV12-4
CASSYSDSLNPYF
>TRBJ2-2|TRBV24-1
CATSDWRGQTNTGELFF
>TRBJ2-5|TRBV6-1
CASSRATETQYF
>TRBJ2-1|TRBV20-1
CSARDNKWGSSYNEQFF
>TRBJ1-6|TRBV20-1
CSARAQGTRFGVSPLHF
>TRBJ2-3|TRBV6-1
CASSPDRGSTDTQYF
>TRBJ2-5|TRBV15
CATSGDLFQETQYF
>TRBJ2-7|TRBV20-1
CRPFRASSYEQYF
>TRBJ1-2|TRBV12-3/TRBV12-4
CASRMDRVANYGYTF
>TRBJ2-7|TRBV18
CASSPSAYEQYF
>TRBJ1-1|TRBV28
CASRPGQGSGEAFF
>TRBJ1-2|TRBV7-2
CASSWGDSYYGYTF
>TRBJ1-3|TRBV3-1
CASSQVQGGNTIYF
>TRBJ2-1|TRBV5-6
CASSLAKGGKQFF
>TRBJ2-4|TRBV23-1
CASSQSNQLAKNIQYF
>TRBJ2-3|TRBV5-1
CASSLAFPPGDTQYF
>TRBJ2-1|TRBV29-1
CSGRKARGSYNEQFF
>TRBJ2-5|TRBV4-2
CASSQEGFKETQYF
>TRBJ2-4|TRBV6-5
CASSYSVATPNIQYF
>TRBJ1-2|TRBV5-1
CASSLEVQGAYGYTF
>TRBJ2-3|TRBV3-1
CASSQSLATDTQYF
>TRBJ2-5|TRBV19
CASSIRTIQETQYF
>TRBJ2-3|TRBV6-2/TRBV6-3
CASSYNTGDTQYF
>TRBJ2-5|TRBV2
CASSTGTRGKETQYF
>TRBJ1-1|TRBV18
CASSPIGGDTEAFF
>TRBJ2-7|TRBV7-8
CASSEPGLAAEQYF
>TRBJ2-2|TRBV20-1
CSASRGRFTGELFF
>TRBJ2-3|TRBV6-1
CASTGTGVSDTQYF
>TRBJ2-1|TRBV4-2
CASSPPRWENNEQFF
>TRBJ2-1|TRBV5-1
CASMYGTGSYNEQFF
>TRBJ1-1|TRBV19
CASSMGRVNTEAFF
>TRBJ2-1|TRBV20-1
CSGQGLKAYNEQFF
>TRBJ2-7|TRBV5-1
CASSSTSGTGAYEQYF
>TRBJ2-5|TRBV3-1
CASSQGDRAETQYF